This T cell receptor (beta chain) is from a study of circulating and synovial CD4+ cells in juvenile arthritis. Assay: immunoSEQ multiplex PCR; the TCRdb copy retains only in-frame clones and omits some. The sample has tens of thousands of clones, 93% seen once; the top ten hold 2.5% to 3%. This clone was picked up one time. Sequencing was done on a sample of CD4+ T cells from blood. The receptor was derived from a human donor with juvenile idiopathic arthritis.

Here the CDR3 DNA reads TGTGCCAGCAAACTCCCCGACAAAAGGGGCACTGAAGCTTTCTTT. Protein product: CASKLPDKRGTEAFF. The chain uses TRBV2 and TRBJ1-1; tentative D call: TRBD1 (5 bases). Germline lookup yields CDR1 SNHLY and CDR2 FYNNEI. The CDR3 spans 15 residues. V was cut by 7 bases and J by 4 bases, with 19 bases left in between.